This record looks at one TCR beta chain sequence and its context. No antigen is known for it. This sample was included in a study of T-cell memory formation after mild COVID-19. The CDR3 is 15 amino acids. Germline V gene lookup returns CDR1 SEHNR and CDR2 FQNEAQ (reference sequence). The trim removed 5 bases at V and 4 bases at J, leaving 10 bases unmatched. Study-wide findings and caveats: Among contracting clones, CD4+ were mainly CM/EM and CD8+ enriched in EMRA. Still unconfirmed is whether the second-wave clones peaking on day 37 recognized SARS-CoV-2. Later expanders leaned CD4+, whereas clones that contracted between day 15 and 85 were balanced CD4/CD8.

UMIs and sample barcodes were carried by the TCR alpha and TCR beta cDNA libraries that 5'RACE produced using constant-segment primers. TCRdb recomputed calls from the 5' RACE reads with MiXCR, one row per CDR3 protein. The data show approximately 400,000 distinct CDR3 sequences, more than 20% seen once. This rearrangement joins TRBV7-9 to TRBJ2-5, with 7 bases lining up with TRBD2. This sequence was found in an adult woman who had mild COVID-19 (a few samples of this study predate the infection). Cell type and time point are not known. The sample taken for sequencing was PBMCs or a T cell subset sorted from them (not recorded which). The CDR3 sequence: CASSQTSQRRETQYF. For the CDR3, the DNA is TGTGCCAGCAGCCAGACTAGCCAAAGGAGAGAGACCCAGTACTTC.